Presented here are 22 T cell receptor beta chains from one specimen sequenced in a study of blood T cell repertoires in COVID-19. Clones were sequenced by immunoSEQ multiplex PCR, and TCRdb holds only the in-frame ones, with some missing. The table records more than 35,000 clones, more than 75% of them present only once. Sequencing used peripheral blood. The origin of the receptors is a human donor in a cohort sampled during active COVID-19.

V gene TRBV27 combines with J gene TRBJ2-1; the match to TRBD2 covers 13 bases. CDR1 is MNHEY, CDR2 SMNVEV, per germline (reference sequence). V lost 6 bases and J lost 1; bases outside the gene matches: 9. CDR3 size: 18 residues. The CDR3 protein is CASSGTSGVGSSYNEQFF. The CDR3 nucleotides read TGTGCCAGCAGCGGGACTAGCGGGGTCGGGAGTTCCTACAATGAGCAGTTCTTC.

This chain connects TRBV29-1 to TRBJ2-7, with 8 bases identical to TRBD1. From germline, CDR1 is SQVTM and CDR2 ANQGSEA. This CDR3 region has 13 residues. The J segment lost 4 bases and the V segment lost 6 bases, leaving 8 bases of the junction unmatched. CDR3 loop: CSVNGQGGYEQYF. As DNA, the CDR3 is TGCAGCGTGAACGGACAGGGTGGATACGAGCAGTACTTC.

This CDR3 is CAISDRAPGANVLTF. DNA for the CDR3: TGTGCCATCAGTGACAGGGCCCCCGGGGCCAACGTCCTGACTTTC. The gene calls are TRBV10-3 and TRBJ2-6, with D perhaps TRBD1 (5 bases). From germline, CDR1 is ENHRY and CDR2 SYGVKD. The CDR3 consists of 15 residues. With 3 bases removed from V and 4 bases from J, the gap between germline ends came to 10 bases.

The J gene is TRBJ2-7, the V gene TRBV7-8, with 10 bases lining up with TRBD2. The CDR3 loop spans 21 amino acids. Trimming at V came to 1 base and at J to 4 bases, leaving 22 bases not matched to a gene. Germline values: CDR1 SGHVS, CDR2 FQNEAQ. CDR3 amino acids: CASSLEFSTGYPGLAIYEQYF. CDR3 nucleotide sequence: TGTGCCAGCAGCTTAGAGTTTAGTACAGGCTACCCGGGACTAGCGATATACGAGCAGTACTTC. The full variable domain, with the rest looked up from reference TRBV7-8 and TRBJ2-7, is GAGVSQSPRYKVAKRGQDVALRCDPISGHVSLFWYQQALGQGPEFLTYFQNEAQLDKSGLPSDRFFAERPEGSVSTLKIQRTQQEDSAVYLCASSLEFSTGYPGLAIYEQYFGPGTRLTVT.

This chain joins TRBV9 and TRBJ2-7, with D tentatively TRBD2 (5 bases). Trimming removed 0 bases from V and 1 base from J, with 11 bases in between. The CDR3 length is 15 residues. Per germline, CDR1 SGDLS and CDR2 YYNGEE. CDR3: CASSVGPSPSYEQYF. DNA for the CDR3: TGTGCCAGCAGCGTAGGCCCTAGCCCTTCCTACGAGCAGTACTTC.

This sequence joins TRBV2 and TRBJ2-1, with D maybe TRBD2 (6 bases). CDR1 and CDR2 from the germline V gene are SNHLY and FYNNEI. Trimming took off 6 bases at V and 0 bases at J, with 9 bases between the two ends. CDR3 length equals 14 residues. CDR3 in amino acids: CASRAGSSYNEQFF. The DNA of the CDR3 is TGTGCCAGCAGGGCGGGGAGCTCCTACAATGAGCAGTTCTTC.

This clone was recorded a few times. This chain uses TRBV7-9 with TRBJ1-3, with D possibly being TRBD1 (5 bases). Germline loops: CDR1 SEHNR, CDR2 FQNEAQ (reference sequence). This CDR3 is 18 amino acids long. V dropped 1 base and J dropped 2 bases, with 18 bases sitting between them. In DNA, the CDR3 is TGTGCCAGCAGCTTAGGTCGCGGGGTATGGGGCGCTGGAAACACCATATATTTT. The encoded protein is CASSLGRGVWGAGNTIYF.

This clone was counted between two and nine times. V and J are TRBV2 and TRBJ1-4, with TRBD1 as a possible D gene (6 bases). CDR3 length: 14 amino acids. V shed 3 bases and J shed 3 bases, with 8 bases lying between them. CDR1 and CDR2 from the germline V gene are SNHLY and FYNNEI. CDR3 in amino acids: CASSEGGPNEKLFF. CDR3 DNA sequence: TGTGCCAGCAGTGAGGGGGGGCCTAATGAAAAACTGTTTTTT.

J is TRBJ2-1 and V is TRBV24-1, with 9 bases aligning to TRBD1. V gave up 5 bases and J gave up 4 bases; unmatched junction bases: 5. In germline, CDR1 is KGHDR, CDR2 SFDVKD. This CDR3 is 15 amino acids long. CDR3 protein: CATSGLGTGYNEQFF. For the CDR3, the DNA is TGTGCCACCAGTGGTCTTGGGACAGGGTACAATGAGCAGTTCTTC.

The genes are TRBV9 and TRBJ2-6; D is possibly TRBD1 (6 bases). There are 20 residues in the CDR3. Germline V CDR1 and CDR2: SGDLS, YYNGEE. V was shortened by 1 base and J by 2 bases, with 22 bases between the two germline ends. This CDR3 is CASSVNPNLQGSAGANVLTF. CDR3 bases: TGTGCCAGCAGCGTAAACCCGAATCTCCAGGGGAGCGCTGGGGCCAACGTCCTGACTTTC.

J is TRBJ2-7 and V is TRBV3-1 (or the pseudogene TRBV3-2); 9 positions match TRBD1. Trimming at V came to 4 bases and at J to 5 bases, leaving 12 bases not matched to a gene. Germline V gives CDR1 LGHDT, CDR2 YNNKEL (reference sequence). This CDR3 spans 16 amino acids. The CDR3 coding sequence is TGTGCCAGCAGCCTAACCGCCGGGACAGGGTCGCACGAGCAGTACTTC. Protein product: CASSLTAGTGSHEQYF.

This CDR3 is CATRRGNTEAFF. CDR3 sequence (DNA): TGTGCCACCAGACGGGGTAACACTGAAGCTTTCTTT. V and J are TRBV19 and TRBJ1-1; D is undetermined. With 10 bases removed from V and 2 bases from J, the gap between germline ends came to 11 bases. The CDR3 has 12 amino acids. In germline, CDR1 is LNHDA, CDR2 SQIVND (reference sequence). The entire variable domain, with the rest obtained from reference TRBV19 and TRBJ1-1, is as follows: DGGITQSPKYLFRKEGQNVTLSCEQNLNHDAMYWYRQDPGQGLRLIYYSQIVNDFQKGDIAEGYSVSREKKESFPLTVTSAQKNPTAFYLCATRRGNTEAFFGQGTRLTVV.

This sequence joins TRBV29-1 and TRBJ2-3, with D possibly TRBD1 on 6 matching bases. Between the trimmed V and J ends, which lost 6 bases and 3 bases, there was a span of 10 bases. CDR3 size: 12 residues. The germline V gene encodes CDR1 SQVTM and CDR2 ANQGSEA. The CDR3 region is CSVRGSTDTQYF. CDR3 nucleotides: TGCAGCGTCAGGGGAAGTACAGATACGCAGTATTTT.

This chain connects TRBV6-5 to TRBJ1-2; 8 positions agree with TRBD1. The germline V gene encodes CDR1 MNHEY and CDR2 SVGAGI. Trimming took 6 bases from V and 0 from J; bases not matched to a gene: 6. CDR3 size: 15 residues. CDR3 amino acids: CASRPRTGTNYGYTF. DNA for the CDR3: TGTGCCAGCAGGCCCCGGACAGGGACTAACTATGGCTACACCTTC.

CDR3 residues: CSTGGEQFF. CDR3 sequence (DNA): TGCAGTACCGGCGGTGAGCAGTTCTTC. This sequence joins TRBV20-1 and TRBJ2-1; D not certain. CDR3 length equals 9 residues. The V gene's germline CDR1 is DFQATT and CDR2 SNEGSKA (reference sequence). Trimming took off 8 bases at V and 9 bases at J, with 8 bases between the two ends.

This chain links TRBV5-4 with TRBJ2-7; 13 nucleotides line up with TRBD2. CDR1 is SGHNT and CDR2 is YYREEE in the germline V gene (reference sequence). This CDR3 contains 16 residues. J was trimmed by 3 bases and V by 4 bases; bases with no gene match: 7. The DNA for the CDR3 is TGTGCCAGCAGCCCCGGGACTAGCGGGATCTACTACGAGCAGTACTTC. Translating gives CASSPGTSGIYYEQYF.

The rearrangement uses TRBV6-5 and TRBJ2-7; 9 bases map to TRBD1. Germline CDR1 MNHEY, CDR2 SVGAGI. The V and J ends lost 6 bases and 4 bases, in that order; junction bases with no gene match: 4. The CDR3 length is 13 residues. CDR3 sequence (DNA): TGTGCCAGCAGCAGGGACAGGGAATACGAGCAGTACTTC. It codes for CASSRDREYEQYF.

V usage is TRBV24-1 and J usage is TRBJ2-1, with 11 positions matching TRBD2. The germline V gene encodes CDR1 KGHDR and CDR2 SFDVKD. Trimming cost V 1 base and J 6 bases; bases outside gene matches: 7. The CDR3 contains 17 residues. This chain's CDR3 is CATSDLGLSGRGNEQFF. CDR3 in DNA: TGTGCCACCAGTGATTTAGGGCTTAGCGGGAGGGGCAATGAGCAGTTCTTC.

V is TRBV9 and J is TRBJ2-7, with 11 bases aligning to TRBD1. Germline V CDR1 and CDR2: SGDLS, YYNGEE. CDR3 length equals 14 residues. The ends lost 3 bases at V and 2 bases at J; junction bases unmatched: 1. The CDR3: CASSEGQGAYEQYF. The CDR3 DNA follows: TGTGCCAGCAGCGAGGGACAGGGGGCCTACGAGCAGTACTTC. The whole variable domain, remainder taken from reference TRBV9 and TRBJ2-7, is DSGVTQTPKHLITATGQRVTLRCSPRSGDLSVYWYQQSLDQGLQFLIQYYNGEERAKGNILERFSAQQFPDLHSELNLSSLELGDSALYFCASSEGQGAYEQYFGPGTRLTVT.

CDR3 sequence: CASSFNRVTTDTQYF. DNA of the CDR3: TGCGCCAGCAGCTTTAACAGGGTTACCACAGATACGCAGTATTTT. The rearrangement links TRBV5-1 to TRBJ2-3; TRBD1 is a possible D gene (6 bases). Germline CDR1 reads SGHRS; CDR2 reads YFSETQ. The length of the CDR3 is 15 residues. Trimming removed 2 bases from V and 2 bases from J, with 12 bases in between.

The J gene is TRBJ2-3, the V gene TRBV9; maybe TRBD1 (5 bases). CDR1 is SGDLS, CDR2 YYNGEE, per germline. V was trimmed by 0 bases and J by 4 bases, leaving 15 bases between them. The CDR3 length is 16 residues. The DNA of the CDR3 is TGTGCCAGCAGCGTAGGGGGTGGAAGCAGGGCAGATACGCAGTATTTT. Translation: CASSVGGGSRADTQYF.

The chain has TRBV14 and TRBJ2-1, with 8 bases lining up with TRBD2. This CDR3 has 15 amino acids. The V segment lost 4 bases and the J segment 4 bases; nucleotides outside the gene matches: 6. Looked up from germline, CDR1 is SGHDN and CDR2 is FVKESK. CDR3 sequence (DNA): TGTGCCAGCAGCCCAACTAGCGGAACATACAATGAGCAGTTCTTC. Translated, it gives CASSPTSGTYNEQFF.